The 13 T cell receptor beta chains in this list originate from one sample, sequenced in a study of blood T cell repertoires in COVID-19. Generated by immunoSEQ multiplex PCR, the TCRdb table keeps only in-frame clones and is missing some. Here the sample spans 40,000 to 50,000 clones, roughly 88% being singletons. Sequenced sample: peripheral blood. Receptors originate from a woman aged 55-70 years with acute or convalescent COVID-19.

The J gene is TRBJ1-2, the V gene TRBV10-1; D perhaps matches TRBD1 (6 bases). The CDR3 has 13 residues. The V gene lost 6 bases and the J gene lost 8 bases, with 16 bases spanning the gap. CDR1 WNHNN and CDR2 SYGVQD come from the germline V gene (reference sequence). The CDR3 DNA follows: TGCGCCAGCAGCAGGGGCCTTGGCGGCGGCTACACCTTC. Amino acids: CASSRGLGGGYTF.

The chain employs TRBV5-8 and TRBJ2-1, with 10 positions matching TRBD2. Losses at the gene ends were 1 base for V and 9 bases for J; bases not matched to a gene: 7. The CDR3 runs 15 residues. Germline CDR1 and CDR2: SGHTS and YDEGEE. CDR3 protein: CASSLKRGGQREQFF. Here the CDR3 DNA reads TGTGCCAGCAGCTTGAAGCGGGGGGGCCAGCGTGAGCAGTTCTTC. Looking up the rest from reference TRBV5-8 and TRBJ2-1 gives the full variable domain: EAGVTQSPTHLIKTRGQQATLRCSPISGHTSVYWYQQALGLGLQFLLWYDEGEERNRGNFPPRFSGRQFPNYSSELNVNALELEDSALYLCASSLKRGGQREQFFGPGTRLTVL.

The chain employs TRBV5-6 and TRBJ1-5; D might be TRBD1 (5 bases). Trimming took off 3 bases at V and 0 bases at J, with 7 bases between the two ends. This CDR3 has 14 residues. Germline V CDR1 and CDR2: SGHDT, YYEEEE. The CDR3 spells CASSYTGSNQPQHF. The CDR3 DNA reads TGTGCCAGCAGCTATACAGGTAGCAATCAGCCCCAGCATTTT.

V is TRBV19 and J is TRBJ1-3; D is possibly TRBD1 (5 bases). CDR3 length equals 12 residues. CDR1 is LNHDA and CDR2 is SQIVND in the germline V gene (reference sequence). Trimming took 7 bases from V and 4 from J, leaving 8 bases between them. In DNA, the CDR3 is TGTGCCAGTACGACAGCCGGAAACACCATATATTTT. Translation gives CASTTAGNTIYF. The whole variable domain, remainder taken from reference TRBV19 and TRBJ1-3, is DGGITQSPKYLFRKEGQNVTLSCEQNLNHDAMYWYRQDPGQGLRLIYYSQIVNDFQKGDIAEGYSVSREKKESFPLTVTSAQKNPTAFYLCASTTAGNTIYFGEGSWLTVV.

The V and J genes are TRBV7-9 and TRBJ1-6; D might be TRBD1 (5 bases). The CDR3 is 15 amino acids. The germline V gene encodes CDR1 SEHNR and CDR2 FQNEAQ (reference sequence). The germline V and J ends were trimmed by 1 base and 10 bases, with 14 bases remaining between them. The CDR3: CASSLVTGFFSPLHF. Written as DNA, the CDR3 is TGTGCCAGCAGCTTAGTAACAGGATTCTTCTCACCCCTCCACTTT.

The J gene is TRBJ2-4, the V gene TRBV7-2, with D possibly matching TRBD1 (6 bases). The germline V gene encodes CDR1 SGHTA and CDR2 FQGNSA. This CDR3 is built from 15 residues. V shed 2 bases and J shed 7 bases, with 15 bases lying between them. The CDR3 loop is CASSLSAGTMNIQYF. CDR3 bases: TGTGCCAGCAGCTTATCGGCTGGGACAATGAACATTCAGTACTTC.

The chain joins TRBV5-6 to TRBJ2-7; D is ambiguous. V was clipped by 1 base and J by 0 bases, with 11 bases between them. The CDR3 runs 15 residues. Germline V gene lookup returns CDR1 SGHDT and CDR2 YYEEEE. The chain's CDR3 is CASSLTKESSYEQYF. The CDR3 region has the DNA TGTGCCAGCAGCTTGACCAAGGAGAGCTCCTACGAGCAGTACTTC.

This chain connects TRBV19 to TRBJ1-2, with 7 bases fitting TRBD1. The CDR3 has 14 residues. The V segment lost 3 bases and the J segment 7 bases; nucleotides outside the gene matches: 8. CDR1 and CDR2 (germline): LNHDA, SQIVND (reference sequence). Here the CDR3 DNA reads TGTGCCAGTAGTATGGCACGACAGGGAGGTGGCTACACCTTC. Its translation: CASSMARQGGGYTF.

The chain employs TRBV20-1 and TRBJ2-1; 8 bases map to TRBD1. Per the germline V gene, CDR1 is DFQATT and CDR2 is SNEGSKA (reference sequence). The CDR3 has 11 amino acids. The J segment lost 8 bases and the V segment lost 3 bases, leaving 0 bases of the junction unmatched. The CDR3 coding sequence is TGCAGTGCTAGGGACAGGGATGAGCAGTTCTTC. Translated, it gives CSARDRDEQFF.

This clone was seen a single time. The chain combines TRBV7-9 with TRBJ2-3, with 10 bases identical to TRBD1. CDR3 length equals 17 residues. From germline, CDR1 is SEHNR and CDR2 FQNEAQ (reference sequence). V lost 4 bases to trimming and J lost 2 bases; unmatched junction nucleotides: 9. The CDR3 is CASSSGTGAGFTDTQYF. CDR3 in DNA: TGTGCCAGCAGCTCCGGGACAGGGGCCGGTTTCACAGATACGCAGTATTTT.

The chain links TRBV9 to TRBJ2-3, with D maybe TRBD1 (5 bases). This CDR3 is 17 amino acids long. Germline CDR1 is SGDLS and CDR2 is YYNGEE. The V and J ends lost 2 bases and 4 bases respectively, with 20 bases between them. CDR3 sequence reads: CASSVLPLGTGPDTQYF. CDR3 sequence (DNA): TGTGCCAGCAGCGTTTTACCCTTAGGAACAGGCCCAGATACGCAGTATTTT.

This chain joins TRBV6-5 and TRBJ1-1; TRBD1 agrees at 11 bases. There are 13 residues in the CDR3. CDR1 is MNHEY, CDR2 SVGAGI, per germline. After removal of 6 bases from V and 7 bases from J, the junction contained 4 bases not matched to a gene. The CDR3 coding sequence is TGTGCCAGCAGAAGGACAGGGGGCGATGAAGCTTTCTTT. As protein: CASRRTGGDEAFF.

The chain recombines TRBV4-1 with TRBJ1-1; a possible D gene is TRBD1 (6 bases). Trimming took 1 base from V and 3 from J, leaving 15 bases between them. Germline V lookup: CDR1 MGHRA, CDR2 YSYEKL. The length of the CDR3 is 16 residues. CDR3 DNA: TGCGCCAGCAGCCAAGGTGACAGGTCGTTATACACTGAAGCTTTCTTT. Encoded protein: CASSQGDRSLYTEAFF.